This section outlines one TCR beta chain sequence together with its context. This record comes from a study of identical twins. The CDR3 extends over 13 amino acids. The V gene's germline CDR1 is SGHAT and CDR2 FQNNGV. V lost 8 bases and J lost 2; bases outside the gene matches: 2. In TCRdb, the 5' RACE reads were re-called with MiXCR into one record per CDR3 protein. This sample carries around 340,000 distinct CDR3 sequences, around 12% of them seen once, and the ten largest clones take 7.2%. This sample also belongs to another study, concerning yellow fever vaccine responses in identical twins.

Sequencing input: CD8+ T cells sorted from blood. The genes are TRBV11-2 and TRBJ2-7; the match to TRBD1 covers 11 bases. The source is a woman aged 18-29 years in good health. The chain's CDR3 is CASSGQGAYEQYF. CDR3 coding DNA: TGTGCCAGCTCGGGACAGGGGGCCTACGAGCAGTACTTC.